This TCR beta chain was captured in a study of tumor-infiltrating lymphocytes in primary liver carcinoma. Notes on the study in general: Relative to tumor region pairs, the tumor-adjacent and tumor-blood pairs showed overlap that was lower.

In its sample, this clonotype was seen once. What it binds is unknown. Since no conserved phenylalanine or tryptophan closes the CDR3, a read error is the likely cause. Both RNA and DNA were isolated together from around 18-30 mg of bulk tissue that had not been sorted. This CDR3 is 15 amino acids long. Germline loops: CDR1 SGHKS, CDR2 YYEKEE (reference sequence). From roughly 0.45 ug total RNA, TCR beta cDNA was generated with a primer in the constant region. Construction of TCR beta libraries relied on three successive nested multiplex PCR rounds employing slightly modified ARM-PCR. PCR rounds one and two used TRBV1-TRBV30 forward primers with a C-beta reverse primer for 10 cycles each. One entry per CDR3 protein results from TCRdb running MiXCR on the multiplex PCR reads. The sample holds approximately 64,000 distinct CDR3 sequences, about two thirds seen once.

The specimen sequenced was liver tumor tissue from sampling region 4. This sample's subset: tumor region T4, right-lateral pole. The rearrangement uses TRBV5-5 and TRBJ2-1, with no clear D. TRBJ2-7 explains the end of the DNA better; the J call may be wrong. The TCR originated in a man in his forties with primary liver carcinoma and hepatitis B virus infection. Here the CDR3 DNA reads TGTGCCAGCAGCTTGGATCCCGGACGGTACAATAAGCAGTACCTC. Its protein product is CASSLDPGRYNKQYL.